The entry below gives a single T cell receptor beta chain sequence along with its context. The table came from immunoSEQ multiplex PCR; TCRdb's copy has only in-frame clones and leaves some out. The table records 60,000 or so clones, less than 95% of them present only once. The data were taken from a study of T cell changes during pregnancy in multiple sclerosis. The CDR3 spans 20 residues. With 0 bases clipped from V and 1 base from J, the junction kept 18 bases outside the gene matches. Germline V gene sequence: CDR1 GTSNPN, CDR2 SVGIG (reference sequence). The chain has TRBV30 and TRBJ2-3, with 8 positions matching TRBD2. The sample was CD4+ T cells from peripheral blood mononuclear cells, taken after pregnancy. The TCR comes from a female donor in good health, enrolled as a control in a pregnancy study. CDR3 sequence (DNA): TGTGCCTGGAGTGTATTTCGGGAGGGTTGGGGGCGGGGGGGCACAGATACGCAGTATTTT. Its protein product is CAWSVFREGWGRGGTDTQYF. The variable domain in full, with the rest retrieved from reference TRBV30 and TRBJ2-3, is SQTIHQWPATLVQPVGSPLSLECTVEGTSNPNLYWYRQAAGRGLQLLFYSVGIGQISSEVPQNLSASRPQDRQFILSSKKLLLSDSGFYLCAWSVFREGWGRGGTDTQYFGPGTRLTVL.